This TCR beta chain derives from a study of blood T cell repertoires in COVID-19. Looking at the study overall: PBMCs, B-cell-depleted T cells, or T cells were the source of the cDNA or gDNA that made up the material.

Between the trimmed V and J ends, which lost 3 bases and 5 bases, there was a span of 7 bases. Germline-derived CDR1 and CDR2 are MNHEY and SVGAGI. This CDR3 comprises 13 residues. Authors' analysis steps: Estimation of nucleated cell counts was performed using reference gene primer amplification. Assay used: immunoSEQ multiplex PCR; TCRdb lists only in-frame clones, some missing. That table furnishes V, J and clone size, whereas the DNA furnished D and trimming. The sample yields a few hundred thousand clones, around 84% seen once. The TCR originated in a woman in her seventies with active or convalescent COVID-19. Sequencing was carried out using peripheral blood. The genes are TRBV6-5 and TRBJ2-2, with a weak D call TRBD1 (5 bases). The CDR3 here is CASSYSGTGELFF. Here the CDR3 DNA reads TGTGCCAGCAGTTATTCAGGGACCGGGGAGCTGTTTTTT.